This T cell receptor beta chain was found in a study of CD8 T cells in ankylosing spondylitis (dated by TCRdb to 2016 to 2017). About the study as a whole: T cell receptor beta repertoires were profiled in healthy donors and ankylosing spondylitis patients so that disease-linked TCR variants could be found. The full study cohort was made up of 25 ankylosing spondylitis patients and fewer than 120 healthy donors. Peripheral blood was sampled, and synovial fluid was additionally collected from ankylosing spondylitis patients.

The paper's findings and limits, for the study overall: A TCR beta motif of 8 or 9 highly homologous amino acid variants appeared characteristic of blood from ankylosing spondylitis patients. The disease-linked clones were reported to be significantly enriched in matched synovial fluid samples from ankylosing spondylitis patients. In peripheral blood, the disease-linked clones were found at relatively low frequencies and had a CD8+ phenotype. Some motif variants had previously been reported in the synovial fluid and blood of reactive arthritis patients, which suggests shared mechanisms of disease initiation.

V drops 6 bases and J drops 8 bases, leaving 19 bases in between. In the germline V gene (reference sequence), CDR1 corresponds to DFQATT and CDR2 to SNEGSKA. The CDR3 sequence holds 13 residues, the cysteine and phenylalanine included. The sequence is cut down to CDR3 DNA, 39 bases in frame from base 1. Points on this clonotype: Its antigen specificity is not known. No base quality values were provided; no much bigger clone lies one nucleotide off.

TCRdb names Illumina HiSeq 2500 as the instrument used. Quantitative 5'-RACE with molecular barcodes was the method used to prepare the TCR beta libraries. In the source study's methods: A new computational method based on a probabilistic model of VDJ rearrangement was used to identify disease-linked TCR variants. TCRdb reworked the public reads: Q25 trimming with fastp, MiXCR clone assembly, productive beta chains retained. Here each entry gathers all rows of one CDR3 protein and keeps the most common genes and DNA. TCRdb's processing, not the authors' own work, is the source of the V and J calls. The sample contains a few hundred thousand distinct CDR3 sequences, under 20% of them found a single time. Clones ranked in the top ten supply approximately 0.93% of the sample.

The receptor chain draws on TRBV20-1 and TRBJ1-1; possibly the D gene is TRBD1, per 5 matching bases. The receptor was derived from a male donor with ankylosing spondylitis. Sequenced input: blood, either unsorted or a sorted T cell fraction (not recorded which). The DNA sequence reads TGCAGTGCGAGACGTGGGCAGGGCGACGAAGCTTTCTTT. It translates to CSARRGQGDEAFF.